Below, 10 T cell receptor beta chains from the same sample are listed, as sequenced in a study of T cells in Graves' hyperthyroidism and ophthalmopathy. TCR beta CDR3 regions were amplified from RNA. Initially, a first-round RT-PCR of the TCR CDR3 employed the HTBI primer set. Each CDR3 protein gets one entry after TCRdb re-called the multiplex PCR reads with MiXCR. The repertoire consists of a few hundred thousand distinct CDR3 sequences, with 18% occurring once and the leading ten covering 40%. Sample: blood. The receptors here all came from a man younger than 35 with Graves' ophthalmopathy.

This clonotype occurred many times. The chain combines TRBV28 with TRBJ1-5, with D possibly TRBD1 on 5 matching bases. V lost 6 bases and J lost 1, with 16 bases in between. The CDR3 is 16 residues long. Germline V gene lookup returns CDR1 MDHEN and CDR2 SYDVKM. This chain's CDR3 is CASSRLRGTSNQPQHF. The CDR3 nucleotides read TGTGCCAGCAGCCGACTTAGGGGCACGAGCAATCAGCCCCAGCATTTT.

This clonotype was observed a handful of times. CDR3 amino acids: CASVWTSNEQFF. The CDR3 DNA follows: TGTGCCAGCGTATGGACTAGCAATGAGCAGTTCTTC. The chain links TRBV12-3 or TRBV12-4 to TRBJ2-1, with TRBD2 identical over 7 bases. V trimming: 8 bases; J trimming: 6 bases; junction bases outside the gene matches: 4. CDR3 length: 12 amino acids.

The CDR3 protein is CASSSPLTGGAGEETQYF. The CDR3 coding sequence is TGTGCCAGCAGCTCCCCCCTCACGGGGGGCGCCGGCGAAGAGACCCAGTACTTC. The rearrangement joins TRBV11-2 to TRBJ2-5; tentative D call: TRBD2 (7 bases). Trimming took 4 bases from V and 3 from J, leaving 24 bases between them. Germline values: CDR1 SGHAT, CDR2 FQNNGV. The CDR3 contains 18 residues.

Many counts were recorded for this clonotype. The chain carries TRBV6-1 and TRBJ2-7; D is ambiguous. CDR3 length equals 13 residues. Germline V gives CDR1 MNHNS, CDR2 SASEGT. V gave up 5 bases and J gave up 4 bases, with 12 bases separating them. The CDR3 DNA reads as TGTGCCAGCAGTAAAAACAGCGTTTACGAGCAGTACTTC. Protein sequence: CASSKNSVYEQYF.

This clonotype came up many times. The V and J genes are TRBV2 and TRBJ1-1; 9 bases map to TRBD1. The CDR3 is made up of 16 amino acids. Germline V gives CDR1 SNHLY, CDR2 FYNNEI. Trimming at V came to 2 bases and at J to 6 bases, leaving 10 bases not matched to a gene. The CDR3 sequence is CASSELFTGGASEAFF. CDR3 DNA: TGTGCCAGCAGTGAACTCTTCACAGGGGGCGCTTCTGAAGCTTTCTTT.

The chain couples TRBV5-6 to TRBJ2-3, with D perhaps TRBD1 (6 bases). V shed 4 bases and J shed 1 base, with 13 bases lying between them. Germline V CDR1 and CDR2: SGHDT, YYEEEE. The CDR3 loop spans 15 amino acids. The CDR3 region has the DNA TGTGCCAGCAGCAGAAACAGGGCTGGCACAGATACGCAGTATTTT. It translates to CASSRNRAGTDTQYF.

This clonotype was seen many times. The chain has TRBV2 and TRBJ1-5; TRBD1 aligns across 8 bases. Germline values: CDR1 SNHLY, CDR2 FYNNEI. V lost 5 bases to trimming and J lost 6 bases; unmatched junction nucleotides: 6. The CDR3 covers 14 residues. This CDR3 reads CASSQQGEFQPQHF. The CDR3, as DNA: TGTGCCAGCAGTCAACAGGGGGAGTTTCAGCCCCAGCATTTT.

The rearrangement joins TRBV19 to TRBJ1-5; TRBD1 might be the D (6 bases). Germline CDR1 LNHDA, CDR2 SQIVND (reference sequence). This CDR3 region has 16 residues. V was clipped by 8 bases and J by 2 bases, with 19 bases between them. The CDR3 region has the DNA TGTGCCAGTGGCAGGGACAACAACCGGGGCAATCAGCCCCAGCATTTT. Amino acids: CASGRDNNRGNQPQHF.

The chain is built from TRBV6-1 and TRBJ2-1; 7 positions match TRBD2. Germline assignment: CDR1 MNHNS and CDR2 SASEGT. The CDR3 runs to 14 residues. V shed 6 bases and J 3 bases; nucleotides not matched to a gene: 5. The CDR3 nucleotides are TGTGCCAGCAGGGGGGGGTGGGGCTACAATGAGCAGTTCTTC. It yields the protein CASRGGWGYNEQFF.

This clonotype appeared many times. The J gene is TRBJ2-3, the V gene TRBV12-3 or TRBV12-4; D gene unclear. Trimming cost V 2 bases and J 5 bases, with 5 bases left between them. The CDR3 is made up of 12 amino acids. In DNA, the CDR3 is TGTGCCAGCAGTTTATGGCGAGATACGCAGTATTTT. Protein product: CASSLWRDTQYF.